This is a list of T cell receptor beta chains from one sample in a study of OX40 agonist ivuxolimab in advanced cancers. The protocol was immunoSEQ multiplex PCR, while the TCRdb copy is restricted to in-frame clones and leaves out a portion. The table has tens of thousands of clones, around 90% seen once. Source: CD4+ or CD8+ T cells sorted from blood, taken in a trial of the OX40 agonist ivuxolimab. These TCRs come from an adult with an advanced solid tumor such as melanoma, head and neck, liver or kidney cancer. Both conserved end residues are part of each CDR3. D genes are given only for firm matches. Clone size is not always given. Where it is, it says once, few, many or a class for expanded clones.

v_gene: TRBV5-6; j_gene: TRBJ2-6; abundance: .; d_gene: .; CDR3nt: TGTGCCAGCCAGGGGGGGGCATTGTCTGGGGCCAACGTCCTGACTTTC; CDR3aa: CASQGGALSGANVLTF
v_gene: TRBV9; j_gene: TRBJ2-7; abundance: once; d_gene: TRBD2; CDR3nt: TGTGCCAGCAGCGACGGGACTAGCAGCTACGAGCAGTACTTC; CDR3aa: CASSDGTSSYEQYF
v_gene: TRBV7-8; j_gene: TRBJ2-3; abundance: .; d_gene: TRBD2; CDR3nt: TGTGCCAGCACTAGCGGGAATGGCACAGATACGCAGTATTTT; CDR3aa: CASTSGNGTDTQYF
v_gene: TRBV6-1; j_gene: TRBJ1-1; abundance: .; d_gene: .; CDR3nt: TGTGCCAGCAGCCTGACAGACAGGAACACTGAAGCTTTCTTT; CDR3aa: CASSLTDRNTEAFF
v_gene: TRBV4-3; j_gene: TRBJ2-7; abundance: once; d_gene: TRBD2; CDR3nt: TGCGCCAGCAGCCAAGGAGATTTAGCGGGAGCTGGCGAGCAGTACTTC; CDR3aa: CASSQGDLAGAGEQYF
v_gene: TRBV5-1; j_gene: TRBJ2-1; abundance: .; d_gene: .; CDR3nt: TGCGCCAGCAGCTTTGGCCTAGCCCCACGCAATGAGCAGTTCTTC; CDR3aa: CASSFGLAPRNEQFF
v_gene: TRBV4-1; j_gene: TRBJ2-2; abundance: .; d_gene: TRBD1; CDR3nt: TGCGCCAGCCGGACAGGGGGTACCGGGGAGCTGTTTTTT; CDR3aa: CASRTGGTGELFF
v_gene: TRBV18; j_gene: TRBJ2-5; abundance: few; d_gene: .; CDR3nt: TGTGCCAGCTCCCCCACTAGTGAGGAGACCCAGTACTTC; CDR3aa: CASSPTSEETQYF
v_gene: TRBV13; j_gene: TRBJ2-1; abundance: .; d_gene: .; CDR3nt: TGTGCCAGCTCGACGGGCTATGGACAGACCTCCTACAATGAGCAGTTCTTC; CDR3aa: CASSTGYGQTSYNEQFF
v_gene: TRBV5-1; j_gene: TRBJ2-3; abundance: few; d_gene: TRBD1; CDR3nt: TGCGCCAGCAGCTTGTACGGGACAGCGAGCACAGATACGCAGTATTTT; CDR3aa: CASSLYGTASTDTQYF
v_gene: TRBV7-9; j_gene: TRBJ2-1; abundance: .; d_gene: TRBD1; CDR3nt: TGTGCCAGCAGCTCAAGACAGGGGGGGAGTAATGAGCAGTTCTTC; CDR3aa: CASSSRQGGSNEQFF
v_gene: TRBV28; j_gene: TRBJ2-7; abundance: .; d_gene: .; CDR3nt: TGTGCCAGCAGTTGGTTCGGGAGCTCCTACGAGCAGTACTTC; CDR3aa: CASSWFGSSYEQYF
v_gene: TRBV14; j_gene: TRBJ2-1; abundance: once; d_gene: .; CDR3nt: TGTGCCAGCAGCCATGAGAGGGACAACTACAATGAGCAGTTCTTC; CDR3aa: CASSHERDNYNEQFF
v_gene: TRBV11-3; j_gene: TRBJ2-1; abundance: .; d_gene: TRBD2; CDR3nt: TGTGCCAGCAGTTTGACTAGCGGGGGATACAATGAGCAGTTCTTC; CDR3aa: CASSLTSGGYNEQFF
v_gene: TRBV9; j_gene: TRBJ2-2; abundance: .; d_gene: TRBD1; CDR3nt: TGTGCCAGCAGCGTCTCCGGGACAGGGGGCTTCACCGGGGAGCTGTTTTTT; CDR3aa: CASSVSGTGGFTGELFF
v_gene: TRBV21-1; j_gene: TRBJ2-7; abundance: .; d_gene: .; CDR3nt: TGTGCCAGCAGAGGACAGGGTTACGAGCAGTACTTC; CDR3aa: CASRGQGYEQYF
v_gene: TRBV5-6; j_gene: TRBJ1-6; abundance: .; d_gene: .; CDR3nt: TGTGCCAGCAGCCCTCCAAGCTCCTATAATTCACCCCTCCACTTT; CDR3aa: CASSPPSSYNSPLHF
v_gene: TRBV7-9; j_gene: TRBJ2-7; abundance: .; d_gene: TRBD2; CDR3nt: TGTGCCAGCAGCTTGAAACTAGCGGGGTTGTATGGGGAGCAGTACTTC; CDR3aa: CASSLKLAGLYGEQYF
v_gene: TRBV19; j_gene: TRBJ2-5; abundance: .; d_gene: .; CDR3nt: TGTGCCAGTAGTATCCTCTCCCAAGAGACCCAGTACTTC; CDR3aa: CASSILSQETQYF
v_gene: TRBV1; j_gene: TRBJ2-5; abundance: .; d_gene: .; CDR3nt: TGCACCAGCAGCCCCCGGAGTAGCGGCCTTAAAGAGACCCAGTACTTC; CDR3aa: CTSSPRSSGLKETQYF
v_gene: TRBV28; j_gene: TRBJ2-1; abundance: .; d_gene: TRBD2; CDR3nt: TGTGCCAGCAGCCTCGGACTAGTTGAGCAGTTCTTC; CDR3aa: CASSLGLVEQFF
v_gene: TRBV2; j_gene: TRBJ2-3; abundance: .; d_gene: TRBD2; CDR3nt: TGTGCCAGCAGTGAAAGCCTAGCGGGAGGTGGAGATACGCAGTATTTT; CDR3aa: CASSESLAGGGDTQYF
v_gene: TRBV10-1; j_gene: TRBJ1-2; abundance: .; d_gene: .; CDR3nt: TGCGCCAGCAGTGTCCAGGGAAACGGCTACACCTTC; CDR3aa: CASSVQGNGYTF